This TCR beta chain was captured in a study of cytomegalovirus exposure and HLA in healthy donors. The PCR had 60 Vbeta and 13 Jbeta primers. Sequenced by immunoSEQ multiplex PCR; TCRdb stores in-frame clones only, minus some. The sample lists around 130,000 clones, more than 60% occurring once. With regard to this clone: At one of its ends the junction is not consistent with the germline gene, which may arise from a read error. Within the sample, other DNA sequences also encode this same CDR3.

Per the germline V gene, CDR1 is MNHEY and CDR2 is SVGAGI. The CDR3 loop spans 13 amino acids. The rearrangement links TRBV6-5 to TRBJ1-4, with D possibly being TRBD1 (6 bases). The sequencing sample was made of PBMCs. This clonotype was sampled from a woman under 30 in good health and CMV-seronegative. CDR3 coding DNA: TGTGCCAGTGGGGGCGGGTTGGGTGAAAAACTGTTCTTT. Its protein product is CASGGGLGEKLFF.